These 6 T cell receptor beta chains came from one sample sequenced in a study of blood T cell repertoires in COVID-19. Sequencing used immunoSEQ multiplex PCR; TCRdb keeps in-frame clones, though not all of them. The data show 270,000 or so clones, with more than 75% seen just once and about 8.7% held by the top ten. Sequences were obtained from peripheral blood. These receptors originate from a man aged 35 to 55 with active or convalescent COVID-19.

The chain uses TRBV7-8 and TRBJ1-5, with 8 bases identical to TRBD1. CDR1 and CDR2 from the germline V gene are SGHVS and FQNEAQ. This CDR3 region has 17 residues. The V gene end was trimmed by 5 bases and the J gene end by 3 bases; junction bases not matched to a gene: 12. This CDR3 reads CASSPRGGTGNNQPQHF. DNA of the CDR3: TGTGCCAGCAGCCCCAGGGGCGGGACAGGAAACAATCAGCCCCAGCATTTT.

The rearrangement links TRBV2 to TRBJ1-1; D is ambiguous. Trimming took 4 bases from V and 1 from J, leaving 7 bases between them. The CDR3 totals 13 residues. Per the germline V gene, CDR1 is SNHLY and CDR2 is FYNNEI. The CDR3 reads CASSVEKNTEAFF. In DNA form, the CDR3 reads TGTGCCAGCAGTGTCGAGAAGAACACTGAAGCTTTCTTT. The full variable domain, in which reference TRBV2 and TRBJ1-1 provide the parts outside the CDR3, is EPEVTQTPSHQVTQMGQEVILRCVPISNHLYFYWYRQILGQKVEFLVSFYNNEISEKSEIFDDQFSVERPDGSNFTLKIRSTKLEDSAMYFCASSVEKNTEAFFGQGTRLTVV.

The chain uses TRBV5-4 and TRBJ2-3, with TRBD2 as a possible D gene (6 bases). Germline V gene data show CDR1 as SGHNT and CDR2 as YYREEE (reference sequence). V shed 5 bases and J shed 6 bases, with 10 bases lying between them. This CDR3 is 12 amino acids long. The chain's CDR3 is CASRGTVDTQYF. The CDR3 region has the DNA TGTGCCAGCAGGGGGACTGTGGATACGCAGTATTTT.

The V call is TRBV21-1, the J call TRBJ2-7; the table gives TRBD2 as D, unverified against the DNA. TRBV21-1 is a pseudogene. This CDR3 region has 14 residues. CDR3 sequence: CASRRIEPLGEQYF. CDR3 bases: TGTGCCAGCAGGCGCATAGAACCCCTCGGGGAGCAGTACTTC.

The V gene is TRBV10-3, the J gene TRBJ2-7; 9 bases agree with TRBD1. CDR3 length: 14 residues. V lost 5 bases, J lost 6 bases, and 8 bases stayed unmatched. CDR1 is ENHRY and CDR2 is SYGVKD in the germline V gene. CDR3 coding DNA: TGTGCCATCAGTAATGACAGGGGGTCCGGCGAGCAGTACTTC. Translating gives CAISNDRGSGEQYF.

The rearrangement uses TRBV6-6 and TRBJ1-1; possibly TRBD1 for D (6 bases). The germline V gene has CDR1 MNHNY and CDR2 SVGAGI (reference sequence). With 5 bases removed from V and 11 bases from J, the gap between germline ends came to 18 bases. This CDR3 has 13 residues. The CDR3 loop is CASSTKAQGTAFF. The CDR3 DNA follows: TGTGCCAGCAGTACCAAAGCACAGGGCACGGCTTTCTTT.